The 28 T cell receptor beta chains reported below all come from one sample, sequenced in a study of metastatic and nonmetastatic thyroid tumors. TCRdb redid the clone calls on the PCR reads using MiXCR. The sample has around 20,000 clones; under 30% are singletons. No treatment of any kind had been given to any patient before thyroid surgery. The sample was blood. These receptor sequences come from a male donor with papillary thyroid cancer or a benign thyroid nodule (not recorded which). Some clones in this sample may be carry-over from other donors' samples.

This clone was seen only a few times. The V call is TRBV15, the J call TRBJ2-7, with D unresolved. The V gene's germline CDR1 is LNHNV and CDR2 YYDKDF (reference sequence). The CDR3 runs to 15 residues. V lost 5 bases, J lost 4 bases, and 18 bases lay in between. The CDR3 DNA sequence: TGTGCCACCAGCCCGACCCGGGTAGCCTTGTACGAGCAGTACTTC. Its protein is CATSPTRVALYEQYF.

This chain joins TRBV30 and TRBJ1-4; 7 bases map to TRBD1. In germline, CDR1 is GTSNPN, CDR2 SVGIG (reference sequence). After removal of 0 bases from V and 5 bases from J, the junction contained 0 bases not matched to a gene. This CDR3 spans 13 amino acids. The CDR3 nucleotides are TGTGCCTGGAGTGTACAGGGGAATGAAAAACTGTTTTTT. Its translation: CAWSVQGNEKLFF. Supplemented by reference TRBV30 and TRBJ1-4, the full variable domain reads SQTIHQWPATLVQPVGSPLSLECTVEGTSNPNLYWYRQAAGRGLQLLFYSVGIGQISSEVPQNLSASRPQDRQFILSSKKLLLSDSGFYLCAWSVQGNEKLFFGSGTQLSVL.

The V call is TRBV28, the J call TRBJ2-6; D unresolved. There are 18 residues in the CDR3. Trimming took off 5 bases at V and 2 bases at J, with 19 bases between the two ends. Germline loops: CDR1 MDHEN, CDR2 SYDVKM. The CDR3 reads CASSPIITLLAGANVLTF. The CDR3 DNA reads as TGTGCCAGCAGTCCTATTATTACTCTGCTCGCTGGGGCCAACGTCCTGACTTTC.

This clone showed up many times. CDR3 in DNA: TGTGCCAGCAGCTTAGTAAGGGTACCCCAAGAGACCCAGTACTTC. It translates to CASSLVRVPQETQYF. The chain employs TRBV7-6 and TRBJ2-5; D not certain. Germline CDR1 is SGHVS and CDR2 is FNYEAQ. V lost 1 base, J lost 1 base, and 10 bases lay in between. The CDR3 has 15 amino acids. Full variable domain (missing parts from reference TRBV7-6 and TRBJ2-5): GAGVSQSPRYKVTKRGQDVALRCDPISGHVSLYWYRQALGQGPEFLTYFNYEAQQDKSGLPNDRFSAERPEGSISTLTIQRTEQRDSAMYRCASSLVRVPQETQYFGPGTRLLVL.

In this sample, this clone turned up many times. The chain is built from TRBV19 and TRBJ2-6, with D uncertain. Per the germline V gene, CDR1 is LNHDA and CDR2 is SQIVND (reference sequence). Trimming cost V 3 bases and J 0 bases, with 15 bases left between them. The CDR3 length is 18 residues. The CDR3 protein is CASSIRAVGFSGANVLTF. CDR3 DNA sequence: TGTGCCAGTAGTATTAGGGCGGTCGGGTTCTCTGGGGCCAACGTCCTGACTTTC.

This clone was seen ten or more times. The rearrangement joins TRBV2 to TRBJ2-2, with a possible D match to TRBD2 (6 bases). Germline-derived CDR1 and CDR2 are SNHLY and FYNNEI. Trimming pared 5 bases from V and 4 bases from J, leaving 11 bases between. CDR3 length equals 14 residues. CDR3 in DNA: TGTGCCAGCAGTCGGGAGCTTGGCACCGGGGAGCTGTTTTTT. Its protein product is CASSRELGTGELFF. The full variable domain, rest sourced from reference TRBV2 and TRBJ2-2, is EPEVTQTPSHQVTQMGQEVILRCVPISNHLYFYWYRQILGQKVEFLVSFYNNEISEKSEIFDDQFSVERPDGSNFTLKIRSTKLEDSAMYFCASSRELGTGELFFGEGSRLTVL.

In DNA form, the CDR3 reads TGCAGTGCTTCCAGGACAGGAGGGGGGTACAATGAGCAGTTCTTC. It yields the protein CSASRTGGGYNEQFF. The chain links TRBV20-1 to TRBJ2-1; possibly TRBD1 for D (7 bases). The CDR3 length is 15 residues. From germline, CDR1 is DFQATT and CDR2 SNEGSKA (reference sequence). V shed 5 bases and J shed 4 bases, with 18 bases lying between them.

V and J are TRBV5-1 and TRBJ2-3; 9 bases are a match to TRBD1. Trimming removed 3 bases from V and 1 base from J; junction bases left unmatched: 0. Germline CDR1 and CDR2: SGHRS and YFSETQ. The CDR3 extends over 14 amino acids. The CDR3 DNA sequence: TGCGCCAGCAGCTGGACAGGGGGCACAGATACGCAGTATTTT. Its protein is CASSWTGGTDTQYF.

The V gene is TRBV19, the J gene TRBJ2-5; unclear D gene. Germline lookup yields CDR1 LNHDA and CDR2 SQIVND (reference sequence). The V and J ends lost 3 bases and 0 bases respectively, with 5 bases between them. The CDR3 covers 13 residues. The chain's CDR3 is CASSISHQETQYF. The CDR3 DNA reads TGTGCCAGTAGTATTTCCCACCAAGAGACCCAGTACTTC.

There are many counts of this clone. This rearrangement joins TRBV28 to TRBJ2-1; D is possibly TRBD1 (6 bases). CDR3 length: 12 amino acids. V lost 1 base, J lost 8 bases, and 6 bases lay in between. Germline V lookup: CDR1 MDHEN, CDR2 SYDVKM. CDR3 amino acids: CASSLYRDEQFF. CDR3 nucleotide sequence: TGTGCCAGCAGTTTATACAGGGATGAGCAGTTCTTC.

This clone has a count of ten or more. The gene calls are TRBV10-3 and TRBJ2-5; TRBD1 matches at 8 bases. Germline lookup yields CDR1 ENHRY and CDR2 SYGVKD. There are 14 residues in the CDR3. Trimming cost V 3 bases and J 3 bases; bases outside gene matches: 3. The CDR3: CAISDRGQEETQYF. The CDR3 bases are TGTGCCATCAGTGACAGGGGGCAAGAAGAGACCCAGTACTTC.

The gene calls are TRBV5-5 and TRBJ1-4; D is uncertain. The CDR3 consists of 14 residues. The V and J ends lost 4 bases and 6 bases respectively, with 13 bases between them. Germline CDR1 SGHKS, CDR2 YYEKEE (reference sequence). CDR3 sequence: CASSTNPRDEKLFF. CDR3 DNA sequence: TGTGCCAGCAGCACCAACCCGAGGGATGAAAAACTGTTTTTT.

This clone was counted a few times. A much larger clone sits a single nucleotide away, making a read error possible. J is TRBJ2-7 and V is TRBV5-1, with D perhaps TRBD2 (6 bases). The CDR3 is 13 amino acids. Germline CDR1 is SGHRS and CDR2 is YFSETQ. V lost 4 bases and J 5 bases, leaving 13 bases between the germline ends. As DNA, the CDR3 is TGCGCCAGCAGCCCTAGCGAGTCCCACGAGCAGTACTTC. Translated: CASSPSESHEQYF.

This clone was found many times. The gene calls are TRBV27 and TRBJ1-2, with a possible D match to TRBD1 (5 bases). The CDR3 length is 14 residues. V was shortened by 2 bases and J by 8 bases, with 15 bases between the two germline ends. From germline, CDR1 is MNHEY and CDR2 SMNVEV (reference sequence). CDR3 loop: CASSLGVAGPGYTF. The CDR3 nucleotides read TGTGCCAGCAGTTTAGGTGTGGCGGGGCCCGGCTACACCTTC.

This clone has at least ten counts. The V gene is TRBV10-3, the J gene TRBJ2-7, with 8 bases fitting TRBD2. The CDR3 runs to 14 residues. Germline V gene data show CDR1 as ENHRY and CDR2 as SYGVKD. With V trimmed by 5 bases and J by 1 base, 4 bases remained unmatched. DNA for the CDR3: TGTGCCATCAGTCCGACGGGAGGGTCCTACGAGCAGTACTTC. Translating gives CAISPTGGSYEQYF.

This clone was seen at least ten times. The rearrangement links TRBV20-1 to TRBJ1-2; the D is unclear. The germline gives CDR1 DFQATT, CDR2 SNEGSKA (reference sequence). V was trimmed by 0 bases and J by 8 bases, leaving 10 bases between them. This CDR3 is 12 amino acids long. The CDR3 sequence: CSARDQEWGYTF. Here the CDR3 DNA reads TGCAGTGCTAGAGATCAAGAGTGGGGCTACACCTTC.

Concerning this clone itself: Without the conserved terminal phenylalanine or tryptophan, this CDR3 likely stems from a read error. The chain couples TRBV4-2 to TRBJ2-1; D might be TRBD2 (5 bases). Trimming removed 4 bases at V and 8 bases at J, with 21 bases between. CDR3 size: 16 residues. Germline V gene lookup returns CDR1 LGHNA and CDR2 YNFKEQ. CDR3 loop: CASSPGTVPGVHEQFL. The CDR3 DNA reads TGTGCCAGCAGCCCGGGAACTGTGCCCGGGGTCCATGAGCAGTTCTTA.

This clone occurred many times. The gene calls are TRBV9 and TRBJ2-2; D remains unclear. CDR1 is SGDLS, CDR2 YYNGEE, per germline. The CDR3 is made up of 14 amino acids. Trimming pared 0 bases from V and 0 bases from J, leaving 3 bases between. The CDR3 loop is CASSVDANTGELFF. The CDR3 DNA reads TGTGCCAGCAGCGTAGACGCGAACACCGGGGAGCTGTTTTTT.

This clone appeared many times. The chain recombines TRBV30 with TRBJ2-7; TRBD2 agrees at 14 bases. The V and J ends lost 7 bases and 0 bases, in that order; junction bases with no gene match: 8. CDR1 GTSNPN and CDR2 SVGIG come from the germline V gene (reference sequence). The CDR3 has 16 amino acids. This CDR3 is CALGLAGEPSSYEQYF. The CDR3 DNA sequence: TGTGCCTTGGGACTAGCGGGGGAACCGAGCTCCTACGAGCAGTACTTC.

This clone was seen ten or more times. J is TRBJ2-7 and V is TRBV6-5; D possibly matches TRBD1 or TRBD2 (5 bases each). Per germline, CDR1 MNHEY and CDR2 SVGAGI. The CDR3 length is 13 residues. The germline V and J ends were trimmed by 0 bases and 6 bases, with 9 bases remaining between them. The DNA of the CDR3 is TGTGCCAGCAGTTACTCTTGGGGGTCCGAGCAGTACTTC. This encodes CASSYSWGSEQYF.

This clone occurred many times. The chain combines TRBV24-1 with TRBJ2-1; D remains unclear. CDR1 and CDR2 from the germline V gene are KGHDR and SFDVKD. This CDR3 spans 16 amino acids. Between the trimmed V and J ends, which lost 7 bases and 0 bases, there was a span of 15 bases. The CDR3 DNA sequence: TGTGCCACCAGCCCTGACTTTGCCTACTCCTACAATGAGCAGTTCTTC. Translation: CATSPDFAYSYNEQFF.

This clone was counted ten times or more. The J gene is TRBJ1-2, the V gene TRBV19; 8 nucleotides line up with TRBD1. CDR1 and CDR2 from the germline V gene are LNHDA and SQIVND (reference sequence). The CDR3 runs to 13 residues. V dropped 7 bases and J dropped 7; count of bases not matched to a gene: 8. DNA of the CDR3: TGTGCCAGTACCCCGGACAGGGTCGTTGGCTACACCTTC. This gives the protein CASTPDRVVGYTF.

This chain joins TRBV11-2 and TRBJ1-2; 8 bases agree with TRBD1. Trimming took 5 bases from V and 4 from J; bases not matched to a gene: 3. Germline V gene lookup returns CDR1 SGHAT and CDR2 FQNNGV. The CDR3 length is 13 residues. The CDR3: CASSPTGGYGYTF. DNA for the CDR3: TGTGCCAGCAGCCCCACAGGGGGCTATGGCTACACCTTC.

This rearrangement joins TRBV11-2 to TRBJ1-1; D not certain. The CDR3 has 15 residues. V was cut by 1 base and J by 3 bases, with 12 bases left in between. Germline CDR1 and CDR2: SGHAT and FQNNGV. CDR3 DNA: TGTGCCAGCAGCTTAGTCCGCGGAGGGTACACTGAAGCTTTCTTT. This gives the protein CASSLVRGGYTEAFF.

V and J are TRBV20-1 and TRBJ2-7, with 8 nucleotides matching TRBD1. CDR3 length equals 15 residues. The V and J ends lost 2 bases and 1 base, in that order; junction bases with no gene match: 7. The V gene's germline CDR1 is DFQATT and CDR2 SNEGSKA (reference sequence). DNA for the CDR3: TGCAGTGCTAGAAGCCCCGGGACAGGTTCCTACGAGCAGTACTTC. It is translated as CSARSPGTGSYEQYF.

This clone occurred a few times. This sequence joins TRBV29-1 and TRBJ2-5; the D is unclear. The CDR3 extends over 13 amino acids. Germline CDR1 and CDR2: SQVTM and ANQGSEA. The CDR3 spells CRAPLTNGETQYF. The CDR3 DNA reads as TGCAGAGCTCCCCTAACCAATGGGGAGACCCAGTACTTC.

This clone has a count of ten or more. The chain has TRBV20-1 and TRBJ2-1; 13 bases line up with TRBD2. Germline values: CDR1 DFQATT, CDR2 SNEGSKA (reference sequence). This CDR3 contains 14 residues. The V segment lost 6 bases and the J segment 8 bases; nucleotides outside the gene matches: 7. CDR3: CSARTSGSAYEQFF. The CDR3 nucleotides read TGCAGTGCCCGGACTAGCGGGAGTGCCTATGAGCAGTTCTTC.

The chain combines TRBV6-1 with TRBJ2-3; D unresolved. Germline V gene data show CDR1 as MNHNS and CDR2 as SASEGT. The V and J ends lost 7 bases and 7 bases respectively, with 18 bases between them. This CDR3 region has 14 residues. The CDR3 here is CASKLQAARHTQYF. For the CDR3, the DNA is TGTGCCAGCAAACTCCAGGCGGCTAGACATACGCAGTATTTT.